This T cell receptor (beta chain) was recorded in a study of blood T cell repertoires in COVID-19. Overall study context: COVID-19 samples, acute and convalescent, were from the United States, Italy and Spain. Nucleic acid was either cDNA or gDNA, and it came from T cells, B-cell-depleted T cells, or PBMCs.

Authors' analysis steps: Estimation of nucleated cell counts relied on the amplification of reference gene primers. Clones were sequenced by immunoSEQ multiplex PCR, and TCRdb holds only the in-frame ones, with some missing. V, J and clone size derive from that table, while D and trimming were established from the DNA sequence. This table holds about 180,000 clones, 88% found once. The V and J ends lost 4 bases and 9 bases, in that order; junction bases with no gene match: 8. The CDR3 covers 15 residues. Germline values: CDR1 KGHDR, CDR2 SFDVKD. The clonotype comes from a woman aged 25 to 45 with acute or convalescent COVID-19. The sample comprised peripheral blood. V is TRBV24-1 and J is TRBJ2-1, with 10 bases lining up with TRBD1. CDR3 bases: TGTGCCACCAGTGACTCCGGGACAGGGGAGGGTGAGCAGTTCTTC. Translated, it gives CATSDSGTGEGEQFF.